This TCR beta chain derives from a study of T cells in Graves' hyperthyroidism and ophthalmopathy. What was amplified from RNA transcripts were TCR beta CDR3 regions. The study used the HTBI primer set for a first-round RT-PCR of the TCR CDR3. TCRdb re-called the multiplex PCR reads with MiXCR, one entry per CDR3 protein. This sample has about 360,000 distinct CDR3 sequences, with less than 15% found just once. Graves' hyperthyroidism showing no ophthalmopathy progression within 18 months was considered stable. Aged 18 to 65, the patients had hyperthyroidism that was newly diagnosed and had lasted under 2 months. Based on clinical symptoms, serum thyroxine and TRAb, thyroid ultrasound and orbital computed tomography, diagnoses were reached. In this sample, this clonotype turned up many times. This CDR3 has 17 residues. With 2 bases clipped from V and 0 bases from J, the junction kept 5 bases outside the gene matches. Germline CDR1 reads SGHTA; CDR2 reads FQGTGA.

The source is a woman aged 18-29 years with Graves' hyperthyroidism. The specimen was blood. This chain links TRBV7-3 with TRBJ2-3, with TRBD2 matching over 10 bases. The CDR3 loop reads CASSLGGSGRSTDTQYF. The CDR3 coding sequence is TGTGCCAGCAGCTTAGGAGGTAGCGGGAGGAGCACAGATACGCAGTATTTT.